This T cell receptor (beta chain) was identified in a study of read filtering for tumor transcriptome and immune sequencing. In the study overall: Fewer than 10 patients were R-ISS I, approximately 15 were R-ISS II, 6 or 7 were R-ISS III.

This clonotype was counted many times. Molecular barcoded adaptors covering alpha/delta and beta/gamma chains were used on roughly 400 ng RNA. TCRdb re-called the reads with MiXCR, one entry per CDR3 protein. Of over 50,000 distinct CDR3 sequences listed, around 21% were seen once; the top ten hold over 12%. Germline V gene data show CDR1 as WSHSY and CDR2 as SAAADI. The CDR3 has 14 amino acids. The V and J ends lost 3 bases and 5 bases respectively, with 12 bases between them. The chain carries TRBV10-2 and TRBJ2-3; D uncertain. The source is a donor aged 40 or over with multiple myeloma. Sequences were obtained from a population of CD138-negative cells sorted from bone marrow. CDR3: CASSEDGWGDTQYF. CDR3 bases: TGCGCCAGCAGTGAAGATGGGTGGGGAGATACGCAGTATTTT.